This TCR beta chain originates from a study of cytomegalovirus exposure and HLA in healthy donors. The CDR3 is 14 residues long. The V and J ends lost 4 bases and 4 bases, in that order; junction bases with no gene match: 7. Per the germline V gene, CDR1 is SGHKS and CDR2 is YYEKEE (reference sequence). The PCR employed 60 Vbeta primers together with 13 Jbeta primers. Here immunoSEQ multiplex PCR was the method, and the copy in TCRdb shows in-frame clones only, minus some. The repertoire has over 150,000 clones, around 77% of them found once; the top ten carry more than 3.5%. Regarding this clone: Antigen unknown.

Study-level results: The investigators catalogued 164 TCR beta chains as cytomegalovirus-associated. With DRB1 most and HLA-C fewest, TCR association rates differed between HLA loci in a later analysis.

The clonotype originates from a man younger than 40 in good health and CMV-seropositive. Material for sequencing was PBMCs. The chain links TRBV5-5 to TRBJ2-7; 8 bases match TRBD1. In nucleotides, the CDR3 is TGTGCCAGCAGCGCGTCAGGGGGCTATTACGAGCAGTACTTC. Translation gives CASSASGGYYEQYF.